A selection of T cell receptor beta chains follows, all from one sample in a study of T cell responses to AZD1222 COVID-19 vaccine. Data came from immunoSEQ multiplex PCR; TCRdb stores just in-frame clones and leaves some out. The sample shows roughly 180,000 clones, about nine tenths of them seen only once. This material consisted of peripheral blood, taken on day 0 of AZD1222 vaccination. These receptors were taken from an adult in good health. Each CDR3 is given with its conserved first and last residue. The D gene is left open where the match is weak. Some rows mark clone size as missing; the rest say once, few, many or name a class of expanded clone.

15	TRBD1	TRBJ2-7	TRBV27	-	CASTLHRTGGQEQYF	TGTGCCAGCACCCTGCACCGGACAGGGGGACAGGAGCAGTACTTC
12	-	TRBJ2-2	TRBV29-1	-	CSARLNTGELFF	TGCAGCGCTAGACTGAACACCGGGGAGCTGTTTTTT
15	TRBD2	TRBJ2-7	TRBV4-2	-	CASSPPASGSYEQYF	TGTGCCAGCAGCCCCCCCGCGAGCGGGAGTTACGAGCAGTACTTC
14	TRBD1	TRBJ1-2	TRBV4-3	-	CASSQELRGPGYTF	TGCGCCAGCAGCCAAGAACTGAGGGGGCCCGGCTACACCTTC
13	-	TRBJ1-1	TRBV12-3/TRBV12-4	few	CASEQGPGTEAFF	TGTGCCAGCGAACAGGGTCCGGGGACTGAAGCTTTCTTT
12	-	TRBJ2-4	TRBV9	few	CASSAGENIQYF	TGTGCCAGCAGCGCCGGCGAAAACATTCAGTACTTC
16	-	TRBJ2-7	TRBV21-1	-	CASSKREQGKVSEQYF	TGTGCCAGCAGCAAAAGGGAACAGGGCAAGGTTTCGGAGCAGTACTTC
14	TRBD1	TRBJ1-2	TRBV10-3	-	CAISAGQGARGYTF	TGTGCCATCAGTGCCGGACAGGGGGCGCGGGGCTACACCTTC
14	TRBD1	TRBJ2-7	TRBV7-3	-	CASSQSGTDYEQYF	TGTGCCAGCAGCCAATCCGGGACAGACTACGAGCAGTACTTC
12	-	TRBJ1-5	TRBV5-4	-	CASSLDNQPQHF	TGTGCCAGCAGCTTGGACAATCAGCCCCAGCATTTT
15	-	TRBJ2-3	TRBV27	-	CASRSNAGPTDTQYF	TGTGCCAGCAGGTCAAACGCGGGGCCCACAGATACGCAGTATTTT
14	-	TRBJ1-2	TRBV6-5	-	CASSMDLVGYGYTF	TGTGCCAGCAGCATGGACCTCGTCGGCTATGGCTACACCTTC
14	-	TRBJ2-3	TRBV13	-	CASSPDSSTDTQYF	TGTGCCAGCAGCCCGGACAGTAGCACAGATACGCAGTATTTT
17	-	TRBJ1-6	TRBV13	-	CASSLAGLSSYNSPLHF	TGTGCCAGCAGCTTAGCTGGGTTGAGCTCCTATAATTCACCCCTCCACTTT
14	TRBD1	TRBJ2-5	TRBV7-3	-	CASSSGTGGETQYF	TGTGCCAGCAGCTCTGGGACAGGGGGCGAGACCCAGTACTTC
13	-	TRBJ1-1	TRBV12-3/TRBV12-4	-	CASSLGEGTEAFF	TGTGCCAGCAGTTTAGGGGAGGGGACTGAAGCTTTCTTT
14	-	TRBJ1-5	TRBV5-1	-	CASSLVGGNQPQHF	TGCGCCAGCAGCTTGGTTGGGGGGAATCAGCCCCAGCATTTT
17	-	TRBJ2-7	TRBV15	once	CATSRDRAGKDLYEQYF	TGTGCCACCAGCAGAGATCGGGCAGGGAAGGACCTCTACGAGCAGTACTTC
14	-	TRBJ2-1	TRBV27	-	CASRWGRANNEQFF	TGTGCCAGCAGATGGGGCAGGGCCAACAATGAGCAGTTCTTC
14	-	TRBJ1-6	TRBV7-9	-	CASSRLALHSPLHF	TGTGCCAGCAGCCGGCTGGCGCTTCATTCACCCCTCCACTTT
15	TRBD1	TRBJ2-7	TRBV3-1/TRBV3-2	-	CASSHTGTGSYEQYF	TGTGCCAGCAGCCATACCGGGACAGGTTCCTACGAGCAGTACTTC
14	TRBD2	TRBJ2-7	TRBV5-4	-	CASSLRGGTYEQYF	TGTGCCAGCAGCTTGCGGGGGGGGACCTACGAGCAGTACTTC
14	-	TRBJ1-2	TRBV5-4	once	CASSDPRTAYGYTF	TGTGCCAGCAGCGATCCAAGGACAGCCTATGGCTACACCTTC
14	-	TRBJ2-7	TRBV28	once	CASNGGAVSYEQYF	TGTGCCAGCAATGGGGGGGCCGTGTCCTACGAGCAGTACTTC
15	-	TRBJ2-1	TRBV3-1/TRBV3-2	-	CASSPPSQLIGEQFF	TGTGCCAGCAGCCCCCCGAGCCAGCTGATAGGTGAGCAGTTCTTC
12	TRBD1	TRBJ1-1	TRBV2	-	CASSIDRGEAFF	TGTGCCAGCAGTATCGACAGGGGCGAAGCTTTCTTT
13	-	TRBJ2-7	TRBV5-1	-	CASGNDITYEQYF	TGCGCCAGCGGAAACGACATTACCTACGAGCAGTACTTC
14	-	TRBJ2-5	TRBV2	-	CASSDPRRLATQYF	TGTGCCAGCAGTGACCCTAGGAGGTTAGCGACCCAGTACTTC
13	-	TRBJ2-7	TRBV2	-	CASSDGRELQRYF	TGTGCCAGCAGTGACGGGCGGGAACTTCAGAGGTACTTC
13	-	TRBJ1-1	TRBV6-1	-	CASSEIPVTEAFF	TGTGCCAGCAGTGAAATTCCTGTCACTGAAGCTTTCTTT
15	TRBD2	TRBJ2-3	TRBV19	-	CASSIASGGADTQYF	TGTGCCAGTAGTATTGCTAGCGGGGGGGCAGATACGCAGTATTTT
14	TRBD2	TRBJ2-5	TRBV6-5	-	CASEVRGGRETQYF	TGTGCCAGCGAGGTCCGGGGGGGTAGAGAGACCCAGTACTTC
14	TRBD1	TRBJ2-5	TRBV5-4	-	CASSKEDREETQYF	TGTGCCAGCAGCAAAGAAGACAGGGAGGAGACCCAGTACTTC
18	-	TRBJ1-1	TRBV7-9	once	CASSLVNRIGGPNTEAFF	TGTGCCAGCAGCTTGGTCAATAGGATAGGGGGACCAAACACTGAAGCTTTCTTT
13	TRBD1	TRBJ2-7	TRBV4-1	-	CASSHTGGYEQYF	TGCGCCAGCAGCCACACAGGGGGATACGAGCAGTACTTC
13	-	TRBJ2-7	TRBV12-3/TRBV12-4	-	CASSYRGRNEQYF	TGTGCCAGCAGTTATCGGGGGAGGAACGAGCAGTACTTC
13	-	TRBJ2-7	TRBV5-5	once	CASSLASSYEQYF	TGTGCCAGCAGCTTGGCCAGCTCCTACGAGCAGTACTTC
12	-	TRBJ1-4	TRBV7-9	-	CASSLSGFVLFF	TGTGCCAGCAGCTTAAGCGGGTTCGTACTGTTTTTT
14	-	TRBJ2-7	TRBV4-3	-	CASSQGLQGHEQYF	TGCGCCAGCAGCCAGGGACTTCAAGGGCACGAGCAGTACTTC
17	-	TRBJ2-1	TRBV6-2/TRBV6-3	-	CASSYPGRALSLGRQFF	TGTGCCAGCAGTTACCCCGGAAGGGCTTTATCCCTCGGGCGGCAGTTCTTC
16	TRBD1	TRBJ1-2	TRBV6-5	-	CASSYLQDRGGYGYTF	TGTGCCAGCAGTTACTTACAGGACAGGGGGGGCTATGGCTACACCTTC
15	TRBD1	TRBJ2-2	TRBV5-1	-	CASSFGTVNTGELFF	TGCGCCAGCAGCTTCGGGACAGTGAACACCGGGGAGCTGTTTTTT
15	TRBD1	TRBJ1-6	TRBV18	few	CASSTGTIYNSPLHF	TGTGCCAGCTCGACAGGGACTATCTATAATTCACCCCTCCACTTT
15	-	TRBJ1-2	TRBV6-5	once	CASSYSRIKGAGYTF	TGTGCCAGCAGTTACTCGAGAATCAAAGGAGCCGGCTACACCTTC
16	TRBD1	TRBJ1-1	TRBV18	-	CASSPDRAPMNTEAFF	TGTGCCAGCTCACCTGACAGGGCCCCCATGAACACTGAAGCTTTCTTT
13	-	TRBJ1-2	TRBV25-1	-	CASPAGGGYGYTF	TGTGCCAGCCCTGCCGGGGGGGGCTATGGCTACACCTTC
15	-	TRBJ2-2	TRBV3-1/TRBV3-2	-	CASSQAMGNTGELFF	TGTGCCAGCAGCCAAGCTATGGGGAACACCGGGGAGCTGTTTTTT
16	-	TRBJ1-2	TRBV5-1	-	CASTHAGEAGVDGYTF	TGCGCCAGCACTCATGCCGGTGAGGCGGGAGTTGATGGCTACACCTTC
19	TRBD2	TRBJ2-1	TRBV9	-	CASSVAPLGIERGNNEQFF	TGTGCCAGCAGCGTAGCCCCTTTAGGTATTGAGCGGGGGAACAATGAGCAGTTCTTC
13	-	TRBJ2-7	TRBV23-1	-	CASSQPAPGLKYF	TGCGCCAGCAGTCAGCCAGCCCCGGGACTGAAGTACTTC
13	-	TRBJ1-2	TRBV18	few	CASSPEGNYGYTF	TGTGCCAGCTCACCCGAGGGTAACTATGGCTACACCTTC
15	-	TRBJ1-1	TRBV30	few	CAWSVGGHRNTEAFF	TGTGCCTGGAGTGTGGGGGGCCACAGGAACACTGAAGCTTTCTTT